Below, 3 T cell receptor beta chains from the same sample are listed, as sequenced in a study of blood T cell repertoires in COVID-19. The assay was immunoSEQ multiplex PCR, and TCRdb's table has in-frame clones only and misses some. Of approximately 180,000 clones in the sample, about four fifths were seen once. Input material: peripheral blood. Receptors originate from a woman older than 75 with COVID-19, enrolled during active disease.

The rearrangement links TRBV5-6 to TRBJ1-1; possibly TRBD1 for D (6 bases). Germline CDR1 SGHDT, CDR2 YYEEEE. V was cut by 4 bases and J by 0 bases, with 25 bases left in between. This CDR3 spans 19 amino acids. CDR3 nucleotide sequence: TGTGCCAGCAGCCCTGTCCCAATTGCGACAGGCCGGATGAACACTGAAGCTTTCTTT. It encodes CASSPVPIATGRMNTEAFF.

The chain links TRBV30 to TRBJ1-2; 7 bases match TRBD1. CDR1 and CDR2 (germline): GTSNPN, SVGIG (reference sequence). The CDR3 spans 12 residues. Unmatched junction bases numbered 5, after V lost 6 bases and J lost 4 bases. The CDR3 region is CACHRDSYGYTF. In nucleotides, the CDR3 is TGTGCCTGCCACCGGGACAGCTATGGCTACACCTTC. Using reference TRBV30 and TRBJ1-2 for the parts outside the CDR3, the full variable domain is SQTIHQWPATLVQPVGSPLSLECTVEGTSNPNLYWYRQAAGRGLQLLFYSVGIGQISSEVPQNLSASRPQDRQFILSSKKLLLSDSGFYLCACHRDSYGYTFGSGTRLTVV.

The V and J genes are TRBV6-5 and TRBJ1-1; D remains ambiguous. The V end lost 0 bases, the J end lost 8 bases, and 16 bases lay between the germline ends. CDR1 is MNHEY, CDR2 SVGAGI, per germline. The CDR3 consists of 15 residues. CDR3 region: CASSYSYDIGTEAFF. DNA of the CDR3: TGTGCCAGCAGTTACTCTTATGACATCGGCACAGAAGCTTTCTTT.